This entry lists 18 T cell receptor beta chains sequenced from one sample in a study of human T cells and chemical hapten exposure. The time point was: patch test 2, 6 weeks after DPC sensitization. Indicated treatment: therapeutic diphenylcyclopropenone sensitization with weekly scalp DPC. In TCRdb, the RACE reads were re-called with MiXCR into one record per CDR3 protein. This table has about 84,000 distinct CDR3 sequences, under 11% appearing once. Sequenced material: whole blood, taken in connection with sensitization to the hapten diphenylcyclopropenone (DPC). The receptors come from a woman between 50 and 59 years old with alopecia areata. Some clones in this sample may be carry-over from other donors' samples.

In this sample, this clonotype turned up many times. This sequence joins TRBV27 and TRBJ2-4, with 10 bases identical to TRBD1. Germline values: CDR1 MNHEY, CDR2 SMNVEV (reference sequence). V lost 5 bases and J lost 1; bases outside the gene matches: 17. The CDR3 spans 20 residues. The CDR3 nucleotides are TGTGCCAGCAGTCGGCAACGGGACAGGGGAGTGCTCCCGGCCAAAAACATTCAGTACTTC. Amino acid sequence: CASSRQRDRGVLPAKNIQYF.

This clonotype was counted between two and nine times. The chain combines TRBV20-1 with TRBJ2-7, with TRBD2 identical over 12 bases. V shed 6 bases and J 5 bases; nucleotides not matched to a gene: 5. The CDR3 contains 13 residues. The V gene's germline CDR1 is DFQATT and CDR2 SNEGSKA (reference sequence). The DNA for the CDR3 is TGCAGTGCCTGGACTAGCGGGGCCCACGAGCAGTACTTC. It specifies CSAWTSGAHEQYF.

This clonotype was counted only a few times. V is TRBV28 and J is TRBJ2-7; D gene ambiguous. Germline values: CDR1 MDHEN, CDR2 SYDVKM. V was trimmed by 6 bases and J by 2 bases, leaving 17 bases between them. This CDR3 spans 15 amino acids. The CDR3 DNA reads as TGTGCCAGCAGAAGGAGTCCGGGCGGACCCTACGAGCAGTACTTC. Residues: CASRRSPGGPYEQYF.

This chain uses TRBV5-1 with TRBJ2-7; TRBD2 matches 10 bases. Germline trimming cut 0 bases from V and 5 bases from J; bases unmatched to any gene: 2. The germline gives CDR1 SGHRS, CDR2 YFSETQ. This CDR3 is built from 14 residues. The CDR3, as DNA: TGCGCCAGCAGCTTGGCTAGCGGGAGCGACGAGCAGTACTTC. Translating gives CASSLASGSDEQYF.

This clonotype showed up just a few times. The chain recombines TRBV21-1 with TRBJ2-1. TRBV21-1 is marked as a pseudogene. This CDR3 spans 11 amino acids. Here the CDR3 reads CARIRGNEQFF. CDR3 sequence (DNA): TGTGCCAGAATACGTGGGAATGAGCAGTTCTTC.

V is TRBV18 and J is TRBJ2-5; D possibly corresponds to TRBD2 (6 bases). Germline values: CDR1 KGHSH, CDR2 LQKENI. The CDR3 spans 14 residues. Trimming pared 3 bases from V and 4 bases from J, leaving 12 bases between. As DNA, the CDR3 is TGTGCCAGCTCACCCGCCGTGGGGGGAGAGACCCAGTACTTC. Translating gives CASSPAVGGETQYF.

This clonotype came up many times. The CDR3: CASSDGQGGQSPLHF. CDR3 coding DNA: TGTGCCAGCAGTGACGGACAGGGGGGACAATCACCCCTCCACTTT. V gene TRBV6-1 combines with J gene TRBJ1-6; 10 positions agree with TRBD1. Trimming took 3 bases from V and 10 from J; bases not matched to a gene: 6. Germline CDR1 is MNHNS and CDR2 is SASEGT. The CDR3 runs 15 residues.

The V gene is TRBV9, the J gene TRBJ1-2; D call uncertain. The germline V gene encodes CDR1 SGDLS and CDR2 YYNGEE. Trimming removed 3 bases at V and 5 bases at J, with 17 bases between. CDR3 length: 15 amino acids. CDR3 DNA sequence: TGTGCCAGCAGCGCTAGTCAACAACGTCCATATGGCTACACCTTC. Translating gives CASSASQQRPYGYTF.

V gene TRBV29-1 combines with J gene TRBJ2-1; D remains unclear. V lost 4 bases and J lost 9, with 7 bases in between. The CDR3 has 10 amino acids. CDR1 SQVTM and CDR2 ANQGSEA come from the germline V gene. CDR3 protein: CSVGSIEQFF. CDR3 in DNA: TGCAGCGTTGGTAGCATTGAGCAGTTCTTC.

The chain couples TRBV28 to TRBJ1-5; 8 bases match TRBD1. CDR1 and CDR2 (germline): MDHEN, SYDVKM. The ends lost 6 bases at V and 6 bases at J; junction bases unmatched: 7. This CDR3 has 14 amino acids. The CDR3 spells CASRGAGGSQPQHF. The CDR3 DNA reads TGTGCCAGCAGGGGAGCAGGGGGCAGTCAGCCCCAGCATTTT.

The chain recombines TRBV28 with TRBJ2-1; D not certain. V was shortened by 8 bases and J by 9 bases, with 8 bases between the two germline ends. The CDR3 contains 10 residues. Germline-derived CDR1 and CDR2 are MDHEN and SYDVKM. CDR3 sequence (DNA): TGTGCCAGCGCCGGCCCTGAGCAGTTCTTC. Encoded protein: CASAGPEQFF.

This clonotype was observed a handful of times. The chain recombines TRBV10-3 with TRBJ1-1; 8 nucleotides agree with TRBD1. Germline trimming cut 11 bases from V and 4 bases from J; bases unmatched to any gene: 12. CDR1 and CDR2 from the germline V gene are ENHRY and SYGVKD. The CDR3 totals 14 residues. The CDR3 sequence: CAATPLQGVTEAFF. In DNA form, the CDR3 reads TGTGCCGCCACTCCCCTACAGGGGGTCACTGAAGCTTTCTTT.

This clonotype was counted many times. The chain has TRBV29-1 and TRBJ1-1; the D gene is possibly TRBD1 (6 bases). The V end lost 7 bases, the J end lost 1 base, and 13 bases lay between the germline ends. The germline V gene has CDR1 SQVTM and CDR2 ANQGSEA. CDR3 length: 13 residues. CDR3 in amino acids: CSAWDTSNTEAFF. In nucleotides, the CDR3 is TGCAGCGCTTGGGACACCTCGAACACTGAAGCTTTCTTT.

The sample holds a few counts of this clonotype. The chain recombines TRBV3-1 with TRBJ2-1, with 11 bases identical to TRBD2. V lost 1 base to trimming and J lost 7 bases; unmatched junction nucleotides: 12. CDR3 length: 18 amino acids. CDR1 and CDR2 (germline): LGHDT, YNNKEL (reference sequence). In nucleotides, the CDR3 is TGTGCCAGCAGCCAAGCTCTTCTAGCGGGAGGAATAGCTAATGAGCAGTTCTTC. Residues: CASSQALLAGGIANEQFF.

Only a few counts were recorded for this clonotype. The chain couples TRBV3-1 to TRBJ2-3; D is uncertain. This CDR3 region has 16 residues. CDR1 is LGHDT, CDR2 YNNKEL, per germline (reference sequence). Trimming removed 1 base at V and 2 bases at J, with 13 bases between. CDR3 sequence reads: CASSQGFSSITDTQYF. The CDR3 DNA sequence: TGTGCCAGCAGCCAAGGGTTCTCTAGTATCACAGATACGCAGTATTTT.

In this sample, this clonotype turned up many times. The chain uses TRBV12-3 or TRBV12-4 and TRBJ1-1; D gene ambiguous. CDR3 length equals 13 residues. The V end lost 1 base, the J end lost 1 base, and 4 bases lay between the germline ends. CDR3 DNA sequence: TGTGCCAGCAGTTTAGGCCCGAACACTGAAGCTTTCTTT. This sequence encodes CASSLGPNTEAFF.

The chain is built from TRBV6-6 and TRBJ2-7; weak D call: TRBD1 (6 bases). This CDR3 comprises 14 residues. Trimming removed 4 bases at V and 5 bases at J, with 15 bases between. The germline V gene has CDR1 MNHNY and CDR2 SVGAGI (reference sequence). CDR3 loop: CASSWGLRRNEQYF. The CDR3 region has the DNA TGTGCCAGCAGTTGGGGGCTGCGGAGGAACGAGCAGTACTTC.

The chain couples TRBV14 to TRBJ2-5; D is unresolved. The CDR3 is made up of 13 amino acids. With 3 bases removed from V and 3 bases from J, the gap between germline ends came to 8 bases. Germline CDR1 reads SGHDN; CDR2 reads FVKESK. The CDR3 here is CASSQPREETQYF. CDR3 DNA sequence: TGTGCCAGCAGCCAGCCCCGAGAAGAGACCCAGTACTTC. Full variable domain (missing parts from reference TRBV14 and TRBJ2-5): EAGVTQFPSHSVIEKGQTVTLRCDPISGHDNLYWYRRVMGKEIKFLLHFVKESKQDESGMPNNRFLAERTGGTYSTLKVQPAELEDSGVYFCASSQPREETQYFGPGTRLLVL.